The 29 T cell receptor beta chains below all came from one sample that was sequenced in a study of CXCR3-negative and CXCR3-positive naive CD8 T cells. Regarding the study as a whole: When CXCR3-positive naive cells were set against CXCR3-negative naive cells, the former had more hydrophobic TRB CDR3s.

No antigen has been identified for these receptors. Through 5' RACE with UMI labels, the TRB cDNA libraries were prepared. For each CDR3 protein, TCRdb gives one entry from its re-call of the 5' RACE reads, without DNA. The data show 150,000 or so distinct CDR3 sequences, and the top ten clones hold under 0.35%. The sequenced sample consisted of naive CXCR3+ CD8+ T cells from blood. Subset: CD45RO-CCR7+CD27+CD95- naive CD8+ T cells expressing CXCR3 (TNR3+). The receptors derive from a human donor in good health. Some clones in this sample may be carry-over from other donors' samples.

The V gene is TRBV4-2, the J gene TRBJ2-2. The CDR3 contains 17 residues. Germline CDR1 LGHNA, CDR2 YNFKEQ. The CDR3 is CASSQEGHGANTGELFF.

The chain has TRBV29-1 and TRBJ1-1; there is no DNA to check the TCRdb D call of TRBD1. The germline gives CDR1 SQVTM, CDR2 ANQGSEA. CDR3 length: 16 residues. CDR3 residues: CSVEDPKTGAEPEAFF. The whole variable domain, filled in from reference TRBV29-1 and TRBJ1-1, reads SAVISQKPSRDICQRGTSLTIQCQVDSQVTMMFWYRQQPGQSLTLIATANQGSEATYESGFVIDKFPISRPNLTFSTLTVSNMSPEDSSIYLCSVEDPKTGAEPEAFFGQGTRLTVV.

J is TRBJ1-6 and V is TRBV6-2 or TRBV6-3; TCRdb indicates TRBD1, and absent DNA this call remains unverified. Germline V gene data show CDR1 as MNHEY and CDR2 as SVGEGT. This CDR3 comprises 18 residues. CDR3 region: CASSHQPGTDSMSSPLHF.

The chain combines TRBV19 with TRBJ1-1; TCRdb's assignment of TRBD1 cannot be checked, as there is no DNA. Germline CDR1 reads LNHDA; CDR2 reads SQIVND (reference sequence). The CDR3 totals 13 residues. The CDR3 sequence: CASTLQGNTEAFF. Full variable domain (outside the CDR3, taken from reference TRBV19 and TRBJ1-1): DGGITQSPKYLFRKEGQNVTLSCEQNLNHDAMYWYRQDPGQGLRLIYYSQIVNDFQKGDIAEGYSVSREKKESFPLTVTSAQKNPTAFYLCASTLQGNTEAFFGQGTRLTVV.

This chain joins TRBV20-1 and TRBJ1-2; the D call from TCRdb, TRBD1, cannot be confirmed without DNA. From germline, CDR1 is DFQATT and CDR2 SNEGSKA (reference sequence). This CDR3 region has 12 residues. The CDR3 protein is CSARDRVYGYTF.

J is TRBJ2-7 and V is TRBV12-3 or TRBV12-4; as DNA is missing, the TRBD1 call by TCRdb cannot be tested. The CDR3 extends over 18 amino acids. This CDR3 is CASSFVPYGAGSAYEQYF.

V and J are TRBV7-9 and TRBJ2-1; TCRdb's D gene call, TRBD2, goes unchecked for lack of DNA. Germline V CDR1 and CDR2: SEHNR, FQNEAQ (reference sequence). CDR3 length equals 14 residues. This CDR3 reads CASSLLATYNEQFF.

This chain links TRBV2 with TRBJ2-1. Germline loops: CDR1 SNHLY, CDR2 FYNNEI. This CDR3 is built from 12 residues. The CDR3 is CASTDLRNEQFF.

V gene TRBV7-8 combines with J gene TRBJ1-3. The CDR3 has 15 amino acids. Germline V lookup: CDR1 SGHVS, CDR2 FQNEAQ. The CDR3 reads CASSLGRYSGNTIYF.

The J gene is TRBJ2-1, the V gene TRBV9; the TCRdb D gene call, TRBD2, has no DNA to confirm it. The CDR3 runs to 16 residues. Germline CDR1 SGDLS, CDR2 YYNGEE. This CDR3 reads CASSLALAGSYNEQFF.

CDR3 residues: CASSLAGRAGKNIQYF. This rearrangement joins TRBV11-3 to TRBJ2-4; the TCRdb D gene call, TRBD2, has no DNA to confirm it. CDR3 length: 16 amino acids. CDR1 SGHNT and CDR2 YENEEA come from the germline V gene.

This chain links TRBV28 with TRBJ1-5. CDR1 and CDR2 from the germline V gene are MDHEN and SYDVKM. The CDR3 contains 15 residues. The chain's CDR3 is CASSFWRNSNQPQHF.

The gene calls are TRBV19 and TRBJ1-1. CDR3 length: 11 amino acids. The germline CDR1 and CDR2 sequences are LNHDA and SQIVND (reference sequence). The CDR3 sequence: CATADGTEAFF.

The chain carries TRBV5-1 and TRBJ2-7. The CDR3 runs to 12 residues. Germline assignment: CDR1 SGHRS and CDR2 YFSETQ. CDR3 sequence: CASSWDTAEQYF.

The chain is built from TRBV29-1 and TRBJ2-4; the D call of TRBD1 rests on TCRdb alone, since no DNA is present to check it. The CDR3 length is 15 residues. The germline V gene has CDR1 SQVTM and CDR2 ANQGSEA. The CDR3 reads CSVEWQGLAKNIQYF. Complete variable domain (other parts from reference TRBV29-1 and TRBJ2-4): SAVISQKPSRDICQRGTSLTIQCQVDSQVTMMFWYRQQPGQSLTLIATANQGSEATYESGFVIDKFPISRPNLTFSTLTVSNMSPEDSSIYLCSVEWQGLAKNIQYFGAGTRLSVL.

V and J are TRBV5-5 and TRBJ2-7; TCRdb's D call, TRBD1, is unchecked because there is no DNA. CDR3 size: 15 residues. Germline CDR1 reads SGHKS; CDR2 reads YYEKEE (reference sequence). CDR3 region: CASRLGQGWAYEQYF. Using reference TRBV5-5 and TRBJ2-7 for the parts outside the CDR3, the full variable domain is DAGVTQSPTHLIKTRGQQVTLRCSPISGHKSVSWYQQVLGQGPQFIFQYYEKEERGRGNFPDRFSARQFPNYSSELNVNALLLGDSALYLCASRLGQGWAYEQYFGPGTRLTVT.

V usage is TRBV14 and J usage is TRBJ2-1; the D call from TCRdb, TRBD2, cannot be confirmed without DNA. The CDR3 totals 16 residues. Germline lookup yields CDR1 SGHDN and CDR2 FVKESK. CDR3 protein: CASSPSPPGLPHEQFF. Supplemented by reference TRBV14 and TRBJ2-1, the full variable domain reads EAGVTQFPSHSVIEKGQTVTLRCDPISGHDNLYWYRRVMGKEIKFLLHFVKESKQDESGMPNNRFLAERTGGTYSTLKVQPAELEDSGVYFCASSPSPPGLPHEQFFGPGTRLTVL.

The gene calls are TRBV6-4 and TRBJ2-1; as DNA is missing, the TRBD1 call by TCRdb cannot be tested. Germline CDR1 reads MRHNA; CDR2 reads SNTAGT. The CDR3 contains 16 residues. CDR3 in amino acids: CASSEEPGKGLNEQFF.

The V call is TRBV11-2, the J call TRBJ1-1. The germline gives CDR1 SGHAT, CDR2 FQNNGV. This CDR3 has 15 residues. CDR3 in amino acids: CASSRDLGMNTEAFF.

The rearrangement uses TRBV6-5 and TRBJ1-5; the D call from TCRdb, TRBD1, cannot be confirmed without DNA. Germline lookup yields CDR1 MNHEY and CDR2 SVGAGI. The CDR3 is made up of 17 amino acids. This CDR3 reads CASSEIPTGLSNQPQHF.

CDR3 in amino acids: CASTSLGVYEQYF. The chain links TRBV2 to TRBJ2-7; the D call of TRBD1 rests on TCRdb alone, since no DNA is present to check it. From germline, CDR1 is SNHLY and CDR2 FYNNEI. CDR3 size: 13 residues.

The J gene is TRBJ2-4, the V gene TRBV7-2; no DNA is available, so the TRBD1 call from TCRdb remains unchecked. Germline lookup yields CDR1 SGHTA and CDR2 FQGNSA. The CDR3 has 16 residues. CDR3 residues: CASSLSVGQGGLFQYF.

The chain uses TRBV4-3 and TRBJ2-7; TCRdb lists TRBD2, though no DNA is available to test this call. This CDR3 is built from 15 residues. Per the germline V gene, CDR1 is LGHNA and CDR2 is YSLEER. CDR3 residues: CASSPSGQGYYEQYF.

The chain links TRBV27 to TRBJ2-1; TCRdb names TRBD1, which stays unverified in the absence of DNA. Germline V lookup: CDR1 MNHEY, CDR2 SMNVEV (reference sequence). The CDR3 is made up of 16 amino acids. CDR3 amino acids: CASSLPGQGAVNEQFF.

The J gene is TRBJ2-3, the V gene TRBV9. CDR1 is SGDLS, CDR2 YYNGEE, per germline. CDR3 size: 14 residues. The CDR3 protein is CASSVVVSTDTQYF.

This sequence joins TRBV14 and TRBJ1-3. The CDR3 has 19 residues. CDR1 SGHDN and CDR2 FVKESK come from the germline V gene. CDR3: CASSQEFGMAGSGGNTIYF.

The chain has TRBV27 and TRBJ1-6. The CDR3 spans 12 residues. Germline-derived CDR1 and CDR2 are MNHEY and SMNVEV (reference sequence). The CDR3 protein is CASSPSYSPLHF.

The chain links TRBV21-1 to TRBJ2-5; the TCRdb call, TRBD1, lacks DNA for checking. TRBV21-1 is a pseudogene. The CDR3 is 15 amino acids. The CDR3 sequence: CASSRGSAQGETQYF.

The rearrangement links TRBV4-1 to TRBJ1-1; checking the TCRdb D call of TRBD1 is not possible without DNA. Germline CDR1 is MGHRA and CDR2 is YSYEKL. CDR3 length: 14 amino acids. CDR3 protein: CASRGTAMNTEAFF.